This T cell receptor (beta chain) was identified during a study of regulatory T cells in long-lasting Graves disease. The germline CDR1 and CDR2 sequences are MNHEY and SMNVEV (reference sequence). V lost 9 bases to trimming and J lost 7 bases; unmatched junction nucleotides: 7. This CDR3 is built from 14 residues. Study-level points and caveats: Whereas new patients shared 966 public clonotypes, persistent patients shared more, at about 2,700.

As for time point: newly diagnosed GD, antithyroid drugs for less than 3 months. PBMC-derived RNA was used for the TCR library. This clonotype was seen at least ten times. The antigen remains undetermined. Libraries of TCR beta came from iRepertoire HTBI primers plus Arm-PCR of CDR3 regions. TCRdb redid the calling of the multiplex PCR reads with MiXCR, one entry per CDR3 protein. The table has approximately 540,000 distinct CDR3 sequences, around 12% seen once. This sample was also put to use in a study of T cells in Graves' hyperthyroidism and ophthalmopathy. That study adds: A lack of ophthalmopathy progression within 18 months defined stable Graves' hyperthyroidism.

Here the sequenced sample was peripheral blood mononuclear cells (PBMCs), taken at new diagnosis, from a patient treated with antithyroid drugs. This sequence originates from a woman in her 30s with Graves disease. This sequence joins TRBV27 and TRBJ2-2; 11 nucleotides match TRBD2. The CDR3: CASQLAGDLGELFF. For the CDR3, the DNA is TGTGCCAGTCAACTAGCGGGAGATCTCGGGGAGCTGTTTTTT.